The entry below gives a single T cell receptor beta chain sequence along with its context. These data belong to a study of Ad26.COV2.S vaccination and SARS-CoV-2 variants. Treatment given: around 19 received Ad26.COV2.S at low or high dose, single or two shots; about 5 received placebo; per-sample allocation not given. Specimens were obtained on day 63 following the first vaccine or placebo injection. TCRdb keeps only in-frame clones here, not all; method: immunoSEQ multiplex PCR. The sample lists roughly 380,000 clones, about 85% occurring once. The CDR3 length is 15 residues. Germline loops: CDR1 MDHEN, CDR2 SYDVKM. V lost 7 bases and J lost 2, with 15 bases in between.

This clonotype was obtained from a person between 18 and 59 years old who received the Ad26.COV2.S COVID-19 vaccine or a placebo. The sample in question was peripheral blood, obtained in a trial of Ad26.COV2.S vaccine versus placebo. This chain uses TRBV28 with TRBJ1-3, with D possibly matching TRBD1 (5 bases). CDR3 DNA sequence: TGTGCCAGCATTGACACCGGGACCGCTGGAAACACCATATATTTT. Protein product: CASIDTGTAGNTIYF.